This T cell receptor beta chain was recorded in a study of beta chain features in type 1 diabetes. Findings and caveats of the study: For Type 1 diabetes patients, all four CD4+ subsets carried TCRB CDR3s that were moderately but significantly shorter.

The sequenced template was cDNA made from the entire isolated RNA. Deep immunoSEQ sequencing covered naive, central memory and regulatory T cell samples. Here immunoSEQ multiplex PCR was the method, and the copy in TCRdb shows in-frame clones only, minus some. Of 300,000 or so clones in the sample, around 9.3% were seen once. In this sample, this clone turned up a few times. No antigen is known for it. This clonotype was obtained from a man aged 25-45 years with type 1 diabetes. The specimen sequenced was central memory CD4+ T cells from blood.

The CDR3 bases are TGTGCCAGCAGTTTAAGGGGGAATGAAAAACTGTTTTTT. Amino acid sequence: CASSLRGNEKLFF. The genes are TRBV28 and TRBJ1-4, with D possibly being TRBD1 (6 bases). Germline V lookup: CDR1 MDHEN, CDR2 SYDVKM. The CDR3 is 13 amino acids. With 2 bases removed from V and 5 bases from J, the gap between germline ends came to 6 bases.